Following are 26 T cell receptor beta chains from one sample sequenced in a study of post-analysis software for immune sequencing data. Unique molecular identifiers featured in each of the TCR beta cDNA libraries. In TCRdb, the PCR reads were re-called with MiXCR into one record per CDR3 protein. Among 650,000 to 900,000 distinct CDR3 sequences listed, about half were seen once. Which antigens these TCRs recognize remains unknown. General study points: Included in a set of roughly 5 TRBV segments more frequent in patients than controls were TRBV5-6, TRBV5-1 and TRBV20-1.

What was sequenced was blood. The receptors here all came from a girl aged 5-17 years with multiple sclerosis.

This clonotype was seen a few times. V and J are TRBV5-1 and TRBJ1-1, with D tentatively TRBD1 (5 bases). V lost 4 bases and J lost 3, with 13 bases in between. Germline loops: CDR1 SGHRS, CDR2 YFSETQ. This CDR3 spans 14 amino acids. CDR3 sequence: CASSGKGMDTEAFF. CDR3 nucleotides: TGCGCCAGCAGCGGCAAGGGGATGGACACTGAAGCTTTCTTT.

V gene TRBV29-1 combines with J gene TRBJ2-1; TRBD2 agrees at 7 bases. Trimming at V came to 5 bases and at J to 9 bases, leaving 10 bases not matched to a gene. CDR1 and CDR2 from the germline V gene are SQVTM and ANQGSEA. This CDR3 has 13 residues. CDR3 DNA: TGCAGCGTTCAAAGGGACCGCGGGGGTGAGCAGTTCTTC. It encodes CSVQRDRGGEQFF.

V and J are TRBV5-1 and TRBJ2-4; D unclear. The CDR3 totals 18 residues. The germline V and J ends were trimmed by 0 bases and 0 bases, with 16 bases remaining between them. The germline CDR1 and CDR2 sequences are SGHRS and YFSETQ. The CDR3 sequence is CASSLGLTQALAKNIQYF. CDR3 DNA: TGCGCCAGCAGCTTGGGGCTAACCCAAGCCCTAGCCAAAAACATTCAGTACTTC.

The rearrangement uses TRBV4-3 and TRBJ2-1, with D possibly TRBD2 on 5 matching bases. Germline assignment: CDR1 LGHNA and CDR2 YSLEER. The CDR3 has 16 amino acids. Trimming stripped 0 bases from V and 12 bases from J, with 21 bases between. The CDR3 spells CASSQDRASKASGQFF. The CDR3 region has the DNA TGCGCCAGCAGCCAAGATAGGGCTAGCAAAGCTTCGGGGCAGTTCTTC.

The chain combines TRBV7-9 with TRBJ2-7; possible D gene TRBD1, 6 bases. The germline V and J ends were trimmed by 2 bases and 2 bases, with 13 bases remaining between them. CDR1 is SEHNR and CDR2 is FQNEAQ in the germline V gene (reference sequence). This CDR3 contains 15 residues. In DNA form, the CDR3 reads TGTGCCAGCAGCTTATCCCAGGGGACACCCTACGAGCAGTACTTC. This sequence encodes CASSLSQGTPYEQYF.

The chain has TRBV6-5 and TRBJ1-1, with D unclear. V dropped 4 bases and J dropped 0 bases, with 9 bases sitting between them. Germline loops: CDR1 MNHEY, CDR2 SVGAGI. The CDR3 runs to 14 residues. The CDR3 coding sequence is TGTGCCAGCAGTTCCCCGGCCCTGAACACTGAAGCTTTCTTT. This gives the protein CASSSPALNTEAFF.

This chain connects TRBV24-1 to TRBJ1-2; D uncertain. Per germline, CDR1 KGHDR and CDR2 SFDVKD. Trimming removed 0 bases at V and 7 bases at J, with 11 bases between. This CDR3 is 14 amino acids long. Here the CDR3 reads CATSDLGSDRGYTF. The CDR3 DNA is TGTGCCACCAGTGATTTGGGGTCGGATCGTGGCTACACCTTC.

The chain uses TRBV15 and TRBJ2-4; D is possibly TRBD1 (6 bases). Germline CDR1 reads LNHNV; CDR2 reads YYDKDF (reference sequence). With 8 bases removed from V and 2 bases from J, the gap between germline ends came to 16 bases. The CDR3 is made up of 15 amino acids. The DNA of the CDR3 is TGTGCCACCGGGGGCCTTAGAGGGCCCAAAAACATTCAGTACTTC. Its protein product is CATGGLRGPKNIQYF.

The CDR3 region is CASTDGQGRDNEQYF. CDR3 DNA sequence: TGTGCCAGCACCGACGGACAGGGGAGGGACAATGAGCAGTACTTC. This chain joins TRBV6-2 or TRBV6-3 and TRBJ2-7; 9 bases are shared with TRBD1. CDR1 is MNHEY, CDR2 SVGEGT, per germline. This CDR3 has 15 residues. J lost 7 bases, V lost 7 bases, and 14 bases had no gene match.

J is TRBJ1-4 and V is TRBV5-1, with a weak D call TRBD1 (5 bases). CDR1 and CDR2 (germline): SGHRS, YFSETQ. V lost 0 bases and J lost 7, with 13 bases in between. The CDR3 is made up of 15 amino acids. CDR3 coding DNA: TGCGCCAGCAGCTTGGAGCAGGGAGGTTTTGAAAAACTGTTTTTT. It is translated as CASSLEQGGFEKLFF.

There are a few counts of this clonotype. V and J are TRBV28 and TRBJ2-7, with D perhaps matching TRBD1 (5 bases). The CDR3 runs to 17 residues. Trimming took off 6 bases at V and 2 bases at J, with 23 bases between the two ends. CDR1 is MDHEN, CDR2 SYDVKM, per germline. DNA of the CDR3: TGTGCCAGCAGAACCTTGACAGAGGCCCTTCCCCCCTACGAGCAGTACTTC. Translation gives CASRTLTEALPPYEQYF.

The chain employs TRBV29-1 and TRBJ1-1; D remains unclear. Germline V gene lookup returns CDR1 SQVTM and CDR2 ANQGSEA. This CDR3 has 14 residues. V was clipped by 3 bases and J by 3 bases, with 14 bases between them. The CDR3 loop reads CSVEGGPKDTEAFF. DNA for the CDR3: TGCAGCGTTGAGGGCGGGCCGAAGGACACTGAAGCTTTCTTT.

The rearrangement uses TRBV7-9 and TRBJ2-1, with D unresolved. This CDR3 comprises 13 residues. V was shortened by 7 bases and J by 9 bases, with 16 bases between the two germline ends. Per the germline V gene, CDR1 is SEHNR and CDR2 is FQNEAQ (reference sequence). The CDR3 DNA is TGTGCCAGCAACCTACCCTCGCAAAGTGAGCAGTTCTTC. As protein: CASNLPSQSEQFF.

The chain carries TRBV27 and TRBJ2-5, with a possible D match to TRBD2 (6 bases). TRBJ2-7 matches the DNA end more closely, so the J call is doubtful. In germline, CDR1 is MNHEY, CDR2 SMNVEV (reference sequence). The CDR3 sequence is 13 residues long. The CDR3 protein is CASGPMGGNEQYF. As DNA, the CDR3 is TGTGCCAGCGGCCCCATGGGCGGGAACGAGCAGTACTTC.

This sequence joins TRBV7-9 and TRBJ1-2; D is ambiguous. Germline V gene lookup returns CDR1 SEHNR and CDR2 FQNEAQ (reference sequence). The CDR3 contains 15 residues. V was shortened by 5 bases and J by 8 bases, with 21 bases between the two germline ends. In DNA, the CDR3 is TGTGCCAGCAGCCGATCCTCCGGACTCCGATTCGGCTACACCTTC. Its translation is CASSRSSGLRFGYTF.

V gene TRBV13 combines with J gene TRBJ1-1, with D uncertain. V gave up 5 bases and J gave up 5 bases, with 12 bases separating them. The CDR3 extends over 13 amino acids. The germline CDR1 and CDR2 sequences are PRHDT and FYEKMQ (reference sequence). The CDR3 DNA follows: TGTGCCAGCAGCGGAAGTCCTGGGACTGAAGCTTTCTTT. Translating it yields CASSGSPGTEAFF.

In this sample, this clonotype turned up a few times. V gene TRBV28 combines with J gene TRBJ2-1, with 7 bases matching TRBD2. This CDR3 region has 17 residues. The germline CDR1 and CDR2 sequences are MDHEN and SYDVKM. With V trimmed by 6 bases and J by 4 bases, 15 bases remained unmatched. CDR3 DNA sequence: TGTGCCAGCAGACATTCGGGGCGGGGAGGGCCTTACAATGAGCAGTTCTTC. It is translated as CASRHSGRGGPYNEQFF.

The chain employs TRBV12-3 or TRBV12-4 and TRBJ2-7; perhaps TRBD2 as D (6 bases). Trimming took 1 base from V and 6 from J, leaving 13 bases between them. This CDR3 spans 14 amino acids. This CDR3 reads CASSLGVLGGEQYF. The CDR3 DNA follows: TGTGCCAGCAGTTTAGGGGTTTTGGGGGGCGAGCAGTACTTC.

The rearrangement links TRBV12-3 or TRBV12-4 to TRBJ2-3; D is undetermined. The CDR3 length is 18 residues. V lost 2 bases to trimming and J lost 0 bases, with 18 bases between them. CDR3 bases: TGTGCCAGCAGTTTACGGGCACGCGCGCCTACTAGCACAGATACGCAGTATTTT. Protein sequence: CASSLRARAPTSTDTQYF.

This clonotype was detected once. The J gene is TRBJ1-2, the V gene TRBV7-2; 7 nucleotides align to TRBD1. V gave up 0 bases and J gave up 4 bases; unmatched junction bases: 5. The CDR3 has 15 amino acids. Germline CDR1 and CDR2: SGHTA and FQGNSA. The CDR3 nucleotides read TGTGCCAGCAGCTTAGCAGGGGGCAACTGCTATGGCTACACCTTC. It encodes CASSLAGGNCYGYTF.

This clonotype has more than one count but fewer than ten. CDR3: CASSQMPRNEQYF. The CDR3 coding sequence is TGTGCCAGCAGTCAAATGCCAAGAAACGAGCAGTACTTC. The chain links TRBV6-5 to TRBJ2-7; D ambiguous. The CDR3 spans 13 residues. V gave up 5 bases and J gave up 5 bases, with 13 bases separating them. Germline CDR1 reads MNHEY; CDR2 reads SVGAGI.

The V call is TRBV20-1, the J call TRBJ2-7; maybe TRBD1 (6 bases). CDR3 size: 15 residues. Germline CDR1 and CDR2: DFQATT and SNEGSKA (reference sequence). The V gene lost 4 bases and the J gene lost 0 bases, with 16 bases spanning the gap. CDR3 amino acids: CSANGAGQLSYEQYF. CDR3 in DNA: TGCAGTGCTAACGGGGCCGGACAGCTCTCCTACGAGCAGTACTTC.

The chain is built from TRBV7-2 and TRBJ2-3, with a tentative D call TRBD1 (5 bases). Trimming took off 2 bases at V and 6 bases at J, with 9 bases between the two ends. Germline V gene sequence: CDR1 SGHTA, CDR2 FQGNSA. This CDR3 contains 13 residues. The CDR3 DNA sequence: TGTGCCAGCAGCTTATATCCAGGGGATACGCAGTATTTT. Translating gives CASSLYPGDTQYF.

This clonotype turned up a few times. This sequence joins TRBV24-1 and TRBJ1-2; D gene unclear. V was shortened by 10 bases and J by 4 bases, with 12 bases between the two germline ends. Germline V CDR1 and CDR2: KGHDR, SFDVKD. CDR3 length: 12 residues. The CDR3 loop reads CATSRSSYGYTF. The CDR3 DNA is TGTGCCACTTCAAGGAGTTCCTATGGCTACACCTTC.

This sequence joins TRBV7-8 and TRBJ2-7, with 7 bases aligning to TRBD2. Looked up from germline, CDR1 is SGHVS and CDR2 is FQNEAQ. The CDR3 spans 15 residues. V was pared by 2 bases and J by 0 bases, with 4 bases of the junction left unmatched. Here the CDR3 reads CASSLLGTTSYEQYF. In DNA form, the CDR3 reads TGTGCCAGCAGCTTACTCGGGACTACCTCCTACGAGCAGTACTTC.

Concerning this clonotype: The junction departs from the called germline gene at one end, perhaps through a read error. The rearrangement uses TRBV6-5 and TRBJ2-7; TRBD1 might be the D (6 bases). The germline V gene has CDR1 MNHEY and CDR2 SVGAGI. The CDR3 sequence is 14 residues long. CDR3 sequence reads: CANSLGGPTYEQYF. The CDR3 DNA is TGTGCCAACAGTTTAGGGGGACCCACCTACGAGCAGTACTTC.